A selection of T cell receptor beta chains follows, all from one sample in a study of cytomegalovirus exposure and HLA in healthy donors. TCRdb's table, derived via immunoSEQ multiplex PCR, lists solely in-frame clones and lacks some. The listing records around 97,000 clones. Specimen: PBMCs. Source of these receptors: a man aged 35-49 years in good health and CMV-seronegative. Each CDR3 is given with its conserved first and last residue. D genes are given only for firm matches.

D: TRBD1; V: TRBV5-1; J: TRBJ1-2; CDR3: CASSRTSTGVTYGYTF
D: -; V: TRBV6-5; J: TRBJ1-4; CDR3: CASRRHREGEKLFF
D: -; V: TRBV11-2; J: TRBJ2-5; CDR3: CASSENRANGETQYF
D: TRBD1; V: TRBV7-2; J: TRBJ2-7; CDR3: CASSTDRDRGSYEQYF
D: -; V: TRBV6-1; J: TRBJ2-7; CDR3: CASSEPRQVREEQYF
D: -; V: TRBV9; J: TRBJ2-1; CDR3: CASSVALYNEQFF
D: TRBD2; V: TRBV28; J: TRBJ2-5; CDR3: CASSLGGRARETQYF
D: TRBD1; V: TRBV30; J: TRBJ2-1; CDR3: CAWSRPGGNEQFF
D: TRBD1; V: TRBV27; J: TRBJ1-5; CDR3: CASRTGFGNQPQHF
D: TRBD1; V: TRBV5-1; J: TRBJ2-1; CDR3: CASSLANRGAYNEQFF
D: -; V: TRBV6-5; J: TRBJ1-2; CDR3: CASRSGVGYGYTF
D: -; V: TRBV4-3; J: TRBJ2-7; CDR3: CASSQEGGAMSEQYF
D: -; V: TRBV5-4; J: TRBJ1-1; CDR3: CASSLVGGSTEAFF
D: TRBD2; V: TRBV6-4; J: TRBJ2-2; CDR3: CASRALAGESGELFF
D: TRBD1; V: TRBV27; J: TRBJ1-2; CDR3: CASRKTGDGYTF
D: TRBD1; V: TRBV6-5; J: TRBJ1-2; CDR3: CASSLSGQGRSGYTF
D: TRBD1; V: TRBV5-6; J: TRBJ2-5; CDR3: CASSYRDSIKETQYF
D: TRBD1; V: TRBV2; J: TRBJ2-3; CDR3: CASSSDRVLADTQYF
D: -; V: TRBV2; J: TRBJ2-7; CDR3: CASSDRGFYEQYF
D: -; V: TRBV18; J: TRBJ1-1; CDR3: CASSVYSGAGRMNTEAFF
D: TRBD2; V: TRBV10-2; J: TRBJ2-1; CDR3: CASSPSSGTSGGNEQFF
D: -; V: TRBV10-3; J: TRBJ1-6; CDR3: CATMPVGAHNSPLHF
D: TRBD1; V: TRBV15; J: TRBJ2-2; CDR3: CATSSPRQGGLFF
D: -; V: TRBV11-2; J: TRBJ2-3; CDR3: CASSLDLRERQYF
D: TRBD1; V: TRBV9; J: TRBJ2-5; CDR3: CASSYLPDRGRQETQYF
D: -; V: TRBV5-5; J: TRBJ1-2; CDR3: CASSGDIPDGYTF
D: TRBD2; V: TRBV27; J: TRBJ2-2; CDR3: CASSFRLAGVYGGELFF
D: TRBD1; V: TRBV6-5; J: TRBJ1-2; CDR3: CASSLRKGGLYGYTF
D: TRBD1; V: TRBV6-6; J: TRBJ1-1; CDR3: CASTGGFLTEAFF
D: -; V: TRBV7-2; J: TRBJ1-2; CDR3: CASSSSGGNYGYTF
D: TRBD2; V: TRBV30; J: TRBJ2-7; CDR3: CAWSGGGGREQYF
D: TRBD2; V: TRBV7-6; J: TRBJ2-7; CDR3: CASSRTAGGTPEQYF
D: -; V: TRBV5-1; J: TRBJ1-5; CDR3: CASSLGPGGNQPQHF
D: -; V: TRBV7-9; J: TRBJ1-4; CDR3: CASSLTPQGEKLFF
D: TRBD1; V: TRBV30; J: TRBJ2-7; CDR3: CAWGPWTGDYEQYF
D: TRBD2; V: TRBV6-1; J: TRBJ2-3; CDR3: CASKRLAGTDTQYF
D: -; V: TRBV7-8; J: TRBJ2-7; CDR3: CASSLGPQGEANSYEQYF
D: TRBD2; V: TRBV5-1; J: TRBJ2-2; CDR3: CASRSGLAGVGTGELFF
D: -; V: TRBV7-7; J: TRBJ2-7; CDR3: CASSLSGRPVGLSSYEQYF
D: TRBD1; V: TRBV10-3; J: TRBJ2-1; CDR3: CAISAGTVGDEQFF
D: TRBD2; V: TRBV5-5; J: TRBJ2-7; CDR3: CASSLAGTGGYEQYF
D: -; V: TRBV7-9; J: TRBJ2-3; CDR3: CASSFYGPEVDTQYF
D: -; V: TRBV19; J: TRBJ2-3; CDR3: CASSMSGVADTQYF
D: TRBD1; V: TRBV10-3; J: TRBJ2-7; CDR3: CAIGLGQRYEQYF
D: -; V: TRBV6-1; J: TRBJ2-7; CDR3: CASARGQISYEQYF
D: TRBD1; V: TRBV25-1; J: TRBJ1-4; CDR3: CASSEGQQGWDEKLFF
D: TRBD2; V: TRBV14; J: TRBJ2-1; CDR3: CASSPYSGSSYNEQFF
D: -; V: TRBV28; J: TRBJ1-4; CDR3: CASSEGVANEKLFF
D: -; V: TRBV11-3; J: TRBJ2-2; CDR3: CASSPGITGELFF